Below are 13 T cell receptor beta chains sequenced from a single sample in a study of immune reconstitution after stem cell transplant in scleroderma. TCRdb re-analysed the RT-PCR reads in MiXCR, keeping a single row per CDR3 protein. Of more than 800 distinct CDR3 sequences listed, about 9% were seen once; the top ten hold roughly 16%. This specimen was acquired before or after autologous hematopoietic stem cell transplantation (not recorded which). These TCRs come from a male donor with systemic sclerosis.

In this sample, this clonotype is medium-sized (0.01 to 0.1%). This chain connects TRBV2 to TRBJ2-5, with D possibly TRBD1 on 5 matching bases. CDR1 is SNHLY and CDR2 is FYNNEI in the germline V gene. The ends were cut back, 1 base at V and 6 bases at J, with 12 bases in the middle. The CDR3 totals 14 residues. CDR3 loop: CASSEVGAGKTQYF. For the CDR3, the DNA is TGTGCCAGCAGTGAAGTTGGGGCAGGGAAGACCCAGTACTTC.

By sample fraction, this clonotype is medium-sized (0.01 to 0.1%). This chain uses TRBV13 with TRBJ2-5; D is undetermined. Germline values: CDR1 PRHDT, CDR2 FYEKMQ (reference sequence). Deletions cut 1 base from V and 5 bases from J, with 8 bases between. The CDR3 sequence is 13 residues long. The CDR3 sequence: CASSLDREETQYF. The CDR3 nucleotides read TGTGCCAGCAGCTTAGATAGAGAGGAGACCCAGTACTTC.

This clonotype is judged large. The J gene is TRBJ1-4, the V gene TRBV27; TRBD1 might be the D (5 bases). Trimming stripped 3 bases from V and 0 bases from J, with 5 bases between. From germline, CDR1 is MNHEY and CDR2 SMNVEV (reference sequence). The CDR3 loop spans 14 amino acids. CDR3 amino acids: CASSLTATNEKLFF. The CDR3 DNA reads TGTGCCAGCAGTTTGACAGCAACTAATGAAAAACTGTTTTTT.

In its sample, this clonotype ranks as medium-sized. The chain joins TRBV6-5 to TRBJ2-5; TRBD2 is a possible D gene (6 bases). There are 16 residues in the CDR3. Deletions cut 2 bases from V and 9 bases from J, with 22 bases between. Germline loops: CDR1 MNHEY, CDR2 SVGAGI. The CDR3 DNA is TGTGCCAGCAGTTACGGAGGGGATTATGTGCGAACGGCCCAGTACTTC. Its protein product is CASSYGGDYVRTAQYF.

This clonotype has just a few counts. V gene TRBV19 combines with J gene TRBJ2-6; 7 nucleotides line up with TRBD1. Germline assignment: CDR1 LNHDA and CDR2 SQIVND (reference sequence). V was pared by 3 bases and J by 2 bases, with 1 base of the junction left unmatched. This CDR3 has 15 residues. CDR3: CASSIGQAGANVLTF. The CDR3 DNA reads as TGTGCCAGTAGTATCGGACAGGCTGGGGCCAACGTCCTGACTTTC.

This clonotype is categorized as medium-sized. The chain links TRBV20-1 to TRBJ2-2; the match to TRBD2 covers 8 bases. Germline CDR1 reads DFQATT; CDR2 reads SNEGSKA (reference sequence). This CDR3 spans 13 amino acids. The trim removed 3 bases at V and 8 bases at J, leaving 5 bases unmatched. CDR3 residues: CSASAIAGGELFF. The CDR3 DNA is TGCAGTGCTAGTGCTATAGCGGGGGGGGAGCTGTTTTTT.

This clonotype ranks as large. V usage is TRBV5-6 and J usage is TRBJ1-1; no reliable D call. Germline V gene sequence: CDR1 SGHDT, CDR2 YYEEEE. CDR3 length equals 13 residues. The V end lost 4 bases, the J end lost 4 bases, and 11 bases lay between the germline ends. CDR3 loop: CASSQRRSTEAFF. In nucleotides, the CDR3 is TGTGCCAGCAGCCAAAGGAGGAGCACTGAAGCTTTCTTT.

This clonotype was counted a few times. V usage is TRBV6-2 or TRBV6-3 and J usage is TRBJ2-1; D may match TRBD1 or TRBD2 (6 bases each). The CDR3 spans 17 residues. The ends were cut back, 6 bases at V and 7 bases at J, with 25 bases in the middle. Germline assignment: CDR1 MNHEY and CDR2 SVGEGT. The DNA for the CDR3 is TGTGCCAGCAGCCATGGGGGCCAGGGGCAGGGGAGGAATGAGCAGTTCTTC. It yields the protein CASSHGGQGQGRNEQFF.

The CDR3 loop reads CSARDPSGLAGVADTQYF. The CDR3 nucleotides read TGCAGTGCTAGAGATCCATCGGGACTAGCGGGGGTGGCAGATACGCAGTATTTT. The chain has TRBV20-1 and TRBJ2-3; 14 bases line up with TRBD2. Losses at the gene ends were 0 bases for V and 4 bases for J; bases not matched to a gene: 9. The CDR3 length is 18 residues. The germline CDR1 and CDR2 sequences are DFQATT and SNEGSKA (reference sequence).

This clonotype is medium-sized by share. This CDR3 is CSASALAETTDTQYF. The CDR3 nucleotides read TGCAGTGCTAGCGCCCTAGCTGAAACCACAGATACGCAGTATTTT. J is TRBJ2-3 and V is TRBV20-1, with D possibly TRBD2 on 5 matching bases. Trimming pared 3 bases from V and 2 bases from J, leaving 15 bases between. Germline CDR1 reads DFQATT; CDR2 reads SNEGSKA (reference sequence). CDR3 size: 15 residues.

In its sample, this clonotype was seen a few times. The chain recombines TRBV6-4 with TRBJ2-7; D might be TRBD2 (5 bases). CDR3 length equals 13 residues. Germline-derived CDR1 and CDR2 are MRHNA and SNTAGT. V shed 2 bases and J shed 9 bases, with 14 bases lying between them. The CDR3 here is CASSDRRTGSQYF. CDR3 DNA sequence: TGTGCCAGCAGTGACCGTCGGACTGGATCGCAGTACTTC.

By sample share, this clonotype is medium-sized (0.01 to 0.1%). The CDR3 sequence is CASSPGPRVGMVYEQYF. The CDR3 nucleotides read TGCGCCAGCAGCCCGGGACCGCGGGTAGGGATGGTCTACGAGCAGTACTTC. The V gene is TRBV5-1, the J gene TRBJ2-7; perhaps D is TRBD1 or TRBD2 (5 bases each). CDR1 and CDR2 from the germline V gene are SGHRS and YFSETQ. The V end lost 4 bases, the J end lost 3 bases, and 23 bases lay between the germline ends. This CDR3 has 17 amino acids.

This clonotype showed up just a few times. V gene TRBV29-1 combines with J gene TRBJ1-2; perhaps TRBD1 as D (5 bases). This CDR3 is 11 amino acids long. V lost 4 bases and J 5 bases, leaving 8 bases between the germline ends. The V gene's germline CDR1 is SQVTM and CDR2 ANQGSEA. The CDR3 coding sequence is TGCAGCGTTGGGGACCTATATGGCTACACCTTC. Protein sequence: CSVGDLYGYTF.